This is a list of T cell receptor beta chains from one sample in a study of early T cells in non-severe SARS-CoV-2 infection. TCRdb re-analysed the 5' RACE reads in MiXCR, keeping a single row per CDR3 protein. The table includes approximately 99,000 distinct CDR3 sequences, 9.5% to 13% detected once. Sequenced: whole blood. The receptor set was obtained from an adult who was a healthcare worker with PCR-confirmed SARS-CoV-2 infection or an uninfected control (not recorded which). Each CDR3 is given with its conserved first and last residue. A D gene is named only where the DNA matches it firmly. Size values are once, few and many counts, or a class for expanded clones, and some rows have none.

>-|-|TRBJ2-5|TRBV9
TGTGCCAGCAGCGTAGGAGGGTTGGGAGAGACCCAGTACTTC
CASSVGGLGETQYF
>-|few|TRBJ2-7|TRBV6-1
TGTGCCAGCGACGGGCCAACCTACGAGCAGTACTTC
CASDGPTYEQYF
>-|many|TRBJ1-4|TRBV4-2
TGTGCCAGCAGCCAAGAGGGCTTGAGGGGACCTGCAACTAATGAAAAACTGTTTTTT
CASSQEGLRGPATNEKLFF
>-|-|TRBJ2-3|TRBV5-1
TGCGCCAGCAGCTTGGAATCCCCCACAGATACGCAGTATTTT
CASSLESPTDTQYF
>-|-|TRBJ2-1|TRBV7-3
TGTGCCAGCAGCTTAAAGGGGGTGGGGCAGGATGACAATGAGCAGTTCTTC
CASSLKGVGQDDNEQFF
>TRBD2|-|TRBJ2-1|TRBV6-5
TGTGCCAGCAGTTCCTGGACTAGCGAGAGGAACAATGAGCAGTTCTTC
CASSSWTSERNNEQFF
>TRBD2|few|TRBJ2-3|TRBV5-4
TGTGCCAGCAGGCCGGGGGGGCGCACAGATACGCAGTATTTT
CASRPGGRTDTQYF
>-|-|TRBJ1-1|TRBV6-5
TGTGCCAGCGGCTGGATCACTGAAGCTTTCTTT
CASGWITEAFF
>-|-|TRBJ2-2|TRBV14
TGTGCCAGCAGCCCCCGACTAGTTCCCGGGGAGCTGTTTTTT
CASSPRLVPGELFF
>-|few|TRBJ2-5|TRBV6-1
TGTGCCAGCAGTGTCCAGGGGTCTGCAATAGAGACCCAGTACTTC
CASSVQGSAIETQYF
>TRBD1|few|TRBJ2-1|TRBV20-1
TGCAGTGCGAGCCGACAGGGACCCTACAATGAGCAGTTCTTC
CSASRQGPYNEQFF
>TRBD1|many|TRBJ2-5|TRBV12-3/TRBV12-4
TGTGCCAGCAGTTCCACAGGGGGCGGAGAGACCCAGTACTTC
CASSSTGGGETQYF
>TRBD2|few|TRBJ2-1|TRBV9
TGTGCCAGCAGCGTCACGGGGGGCTCCTACAATGAGCAGTTCTTC
CASSVTGGSYNEQFF
>-|-|TRBJ1-6|TRBV7-6
TGTGCCAGCAGCGGCAGGAATTCACCCCTCCACTTT
CASSGRNSPLHF
>TRBD2|many|TRBJ2-1|TRBV12-3/TRBV12-4
TGTGCCAGCAGCAAAACTAGCGGGGGTCCTAGTGGCAATGAGCAGTTCTTC
CASSKTSGGPSGNEQFF
>TRBD1|-|TRBJ2-2|TRBV6-5
TGTGCCAGCAGTCTCCCCCGACAGGGGGCGAACACCGGGGAGCTGTTTTTT
CASSLPRQGANTGELFF
>TRBD1|many|TRBJ1-1|TRBV30
TGTGCCTTTAGAACCGGGACAGTGAACACTGAAGCTTTCTTT
CAFRTGTVNTEAFF
>-|few|TRBJ1-3|TRBV3-1
TGTGCCAGCAGCCAACAGAGCCAAGGAAACACCATATATTTT
CASSQQSQGNTIYF
>TRBD1|-|TRBJ2-7|TRBV27
TGTGCCAGCAGTTGGGCCCTTACCGGGACAGGGGTGGCCGAGCAGTACTTC
CASSWALTGTGVAEQYF
>TRBD1|-|TRBJ1-4|TRBV20-1
TGCAGTGCCCAGAGGGGACAGGGAGATGAAAAACTGTTTTTT
CSAQRGQGDEKLFF
>TRBD2|many|TRBJ2-3|TRBV20-1
TGCAGTGCTATTAGCGGGAGAGGCACAGATACGCAGTATTTT
CSAISGRGTDTQYF
>-|-|TRBJ2-2|TRBV7-9
TGTGCCAGCAGCTTAAGCGCGAGACTAGGAACCGGGGAGCTGTTTTTT
CASSLSARLGTGELFF
>-|few|TRBJ1-6|TRBV12-3/TRBV12-4
TGTGCCAGCAGTTTAGGGGAAGGTTCACCCCTCCACTTT
CASSLGEGSPLHF
>TRBD1|-|TRBJ1-5|TRBV7-9
TGTGCCAGCAGCTCCGGGACAGGGATCCAGCCCCAGCATTTT
CASSSGTGIQPQHF
>-|few|TRBJ1-2|TRBV28
TGTGCCAGCAGCCCGCCGGGGTTACCTAACTATGGCTACACCTTC
CASSPPGLPNYGYTF
>-|many|TRBJ2-7|TRBV15
TGTGCCACCAGCAGAGCCCCGAGGGGGGAGCAGTACTTC
CATSRAPRGEQYF